Below, 8 T cell receptor beta chains from the same sample are listed, as sequenced in a study of T cell responses to AZD1222 COVID-19 vaccine. Here immunoSEQ multiplex PCR was the method, and the copy in TCRdb shows in-frame clones only, minus some. The sample has around 90,000 clones; 80% to 90% are singletons. This material consisted of peripheral blood, taken on day 0 of AZD1222 vaccination. The receptor set was obtained from an adult in good health.

The gene calls are TRBV21-1 and TRBJ1-5; the D call in the table, TRBD1, was not verified against the DNA. TRBV21-1 is shown as a pseudogene. This CDR3 is built from 16 residues. In nucleotides, the CDR3 is TGTGCCAGCAGCAAAACGAGGGGGACAGGGAATCAGCCCCAGCATTTT. This encodes CASSKTRGTGNQPQHF.

This chain joins TRBV11-2 and TRBJ2-2; D assignment may be TRBD1 or TRBD2 (5 bases each). V was shortened by 3 bases and J by 6 bases, with 14 bases between the two germline ends. The CDR3 extends over 15 amino acids. Germline lookup yields CDR1 SGHAT and CDR2 FQNNGV. Written as DNA, the CDR3 is TGTGCCAGCAGCTTTGGCACCCGGGGCCCCGGGGAGCTGTTTTTT. Translation: CASSFGTRGPGELFF.

The chain recombines TRBV19 with TRBJ2-5, with 7 nucleotides matching TRBD2. CDR3 size: 16 residues. The junction had 12 bases not matched to a gene; V was cut back by 6 bases and J by 2 bases. Germline assignment: CDR1 LNHDA and CDR2 SQIVND (reference sequence). The chain's CDR3 is CASRLDSWGGQETQYF. DNA for the CDR3: TGTGCCAGTAGGCTGGACTCTTGGGGGGGGCAAGAGACCCAGTACTTC.

CDR3 protein: CASSIVSGAIETQYF. CDR3 in DNA: TGTGCCAGTAGTATAGTGTCAGGGGCTATAGAGACCCAGTACTTC. The chain uses TRBV19 and TRBJ2-5; TRBD1 might be the D (6 bases). This CDR3 region has 15 residues. Germline values: CDR1 LNHDA, CDR2 SQIVND (reference sequence). Trimming took off 1 base at V and 4 bases at J, with 13 bases between the two ends.

V gene TRBV2 combines with J gene TRBJ1-5; D uncertain. This CDR3 has 13 residues. Germline loops: CDR1 SNHLY, CDR2 FYNNEI. V was pared by 5 bases and J by 4 bases, with 9 bases between. CDR3 sequence reads: CASSSSLNQPQHF. The CDR3 bases are TGTGCCAGCAGTTCCAGTTTAAATCAGCCCCAGCATTTT.

This chain links TRBV3-1 (or the pseudogene TRBV3-2) with TRBJ2-7, with 8 bases identical to TRBD1. The CDR3 extends over 14 amino acids. Germline CDR1 LGHDT, CDR2 YNNKEL (reference sequence). V lost 5 bases to trimming and J lost 3 bases; unmatched junction nucleotides: 6. The CDR3 protein is CASSDTGTGYEQYF. The CDR3 DNA reads TGTGCCAGCAGCGACACCGGGACAGGCTACGAGCAGTACTTC.

Notes on this clone: Other nucleotide sequences from this sample produce the same CDR3. The chain joins TRBV11-3 to TRBJ2-7; the D is unclear. Trimming cost V 1 base and J 4 bases, with 8 bases left between them. The CDR3 runs 13 residues. Germline CDR1 is SGHNT and CDR2 is YENEEA. This CDR3 reads CASSLVLYYEQYF. The CDR3, as DNA: TGTGCCAGCAGCTTAGTTTTATATTACGAGCAGTACTTC.

This chain connects TRBV29-1 to TRBJ2-3, with D perhaps TRBD1 (6 bases). V was trimmed by 7 bases and J by 3 bases, leaving 14 bases between them. In germline, CDR1 is SQVTM, CDR2 ANQGSEA. This CDR3 is built from 13 residues. The chain's CDR3 is CSAQGFQTDTQYF. Written as DNA, the CDR3 is TGCAGCGCTCAGGGGTTCCAGACAGATACGCAGTATTTT.